The subject of this entry is one TCR beta chain. Its specificity is not known. Germline V gives CDR1 MDHEN, CDR2 SYDVKM. The CDR3 runs to 15 residues. V shed 2 bases and J 8 bases; nucleotides not matched to a gene: 7. The sample comes from a study of beta chain features in type 1 diabetes. On the study more broadly: What patients shared with healthy donors was a similar profile of age, gender and cell yields. General observations from the study: Shortening that was moderate but significant affected the TCRB CDR3s of Type 1 diabetes patients in all four CD4+ subsets.

Investigators reverse transcribed all isolated RNA, so they sequenced expressed TCRB transcripts. Method: immunoSEQ multiplex PCR; TCRdb's copy keeps in-frame clones and lacks some. The sample carries 640,000 or so clones, 11% to 15% recorded once. Sample: naive CD4+ T cells from blood. This receptor was taken from a man aged 18 to 29 with type 1 diabetes. This chain connects TRBV28 to TRBJ2-4, with 9 positions matching TRBD1. CDR3: CASSLGGTGSDIQYF. CDR3 nucleotide sequence: TGTGCCAGCAGTTTAGGTGGGACAGGGTCTGACATTCAGTACTTC.